Following are 27 T cell receptor beta chains from one sample sequenced in a study of T-cell reconstitution after alpha-beta-depleted transplantation in children. Unique molecular identifiers were built into the TCRbeta library. TCRdb re-analysed the PCR reads in MiXCR, keeping a single row per CDR3 protein. Of 400,000 to 500,000 distinct CDR3 sequences listed, 11% are singletons. The material sequenced was PBMCs from the stem cell graft donor, taken from the stem cell graft. These receptors came from a human donor who donated a stem cell graft to a child with acute myeloid leukemia.

This clonotype was seen only a few times. J is TRBJ2-7 and V is TRBV6-5; possibly TRBD1 for D (6 bases). The CDR3 consists of 16 residues. The V and J ends lost 4 bases and 6 bases respectively, with 22 bases between them. Looked up from germline, CDR1 is MNHEY and CDR2 is SVGAGI. Here the CDR3 reads CASSSHRSRGRFEQYF. The CDR3 DNA reads as TGTGCCAGCAGTTCTCATCGCTCCAGGGGAAGGTTCGAGCAGTACTTC.

The sample holds a few counts of this clonotype. The V gene is TRBV20-1, the J gene TRBJ2-7; TRBD2 matches 12 bases. V shed 1 base, J shed 3 bases, and the junction held 4 bases outside the gene matches. The germline gives CDR1 DFQATT, CDR2 SNEGSKA (reference sequence). The CDR3 is made up of 15 amino acids. CDR3 DNA: TGCAGTGCTAGAGGACTAGCGGGAGTTCGCTACGAGCAGTACTTC. This encodes CSARGLAGVRYEQYF.

There are a few counts of this clonotype. The CDR3 DNA reads TGTGCCAGCAGCTTAAGTAGGACAGGGGGCATTGAGCAGTTCTTC. It encodes CASSLSRTGGIEQFF. The gene calls are TRBV7-9 and TRBJ2-1; 11 bases fit TRBD1. J lost 9 bases, V lost 2 bases, and 6 bases had no gene match. In germline, CDR1 is SEHNR, CDR2 FQNEAQ (reference sequence). The CDR3 runs to 15 residues.

The chain recombines TRBV7-2 with TRBJ1-1; TRBD1 is a possible D gene (6 bases). Trimming removed 7 bases from V and 3 bases from J, with 12 bases in between. The CDR3 length is 13 residues. Germline-derived CDR1 and CDR2 are SGHTA and FQGNSA. CDR3 coding DNA: TGTGCCAGCAACCTCAGGGGTGACACTGAAGCTTTCTTT. This sequence encodes CASNLRGDTEAFF.

This clonotype was seen a handful of times. The gene calls are TRBV5-1 and TRBJ1-1, with 9 nucleotides matching TRBD1. Germline-derived CDR1 and CDR2 are SGHRS and YFSETQ. This CDR3 is built from 14 residues. J gave up 1 base and V 6 bases, and 4 bases lay outside the gene matches. CDR3 amino acids: CASKGQGWNTEAFF. In DNA, the CDR3 is TGCGCCAGCAAGGGACAGGGATGGAACACTGAAGCTTTCTTT.

Ten or more counts support this clonotype. The chain couples TRBV7-8 to TRBJ2-7; tentative D call: TRBD2 (6 bases). The V end lost 1 base, the J end lost 6 bases, and 10 bases lay between the germline ends. The V gene's germline CDR1 is SGHVS and CDR2 FQNEAQ. The CDR3 sequence is 13 residues long. The CDR3 reads CASSLGGGAEQYV. CDR3 sequence (DNA): TGTGCCAGCAGCTTAGGCGGCGGGGCCGAGCAGTACGTC.

In its sample, this clonotype was seen a few times. The chain links TRBV7-9 to TRBJ1-6, with D tentatively TRBD1 (5 bases). The V end lost 2 bases, the J end lost 3 bases, and 14 bases lay between the germline ends. The CDR3 loop spans 17 amino acids. CDR1 SEHNR and CDR2 FQNEAQ come from the germline V gene (reference sequence). CDR3 nucleotide sequence: TGTGCCAGCAGCTTATCACGCTGGGGCTTCTATAATTCACCCCTCCACTTT. Its protein is CASSLSRWGFYNSPLHF.

DNA of the CDR3: TGCAGCGTTGATAAACCTGCAACTTACCTTAACAATGAGCAGTTCTTC. Encoded protein: CSVDKPATYLNNEQFF. The chain carries TRBV29-1 and TRBJ2-1; no firm D call. The CDR3 consists of 16 residues. The germline V gene encodes CDR1 SQVTM and CDR2 ANQGSEA. V lost 3 bases to trimming and J lost 5 bases, with 20 bases between them.

This sequence joins TRBV4-2 and TRBJ2-1; TRBD2 matches at 7 bases. The CDR3 sequence is 17 residues long. The germline V gene has CDR1 LGHNA and CDR2 YNFKEQ. V lost 1 base, J lost 7 bases, and 13 bases stayed unmatched. The CDR3: CASSQARGGRTGNEQFF. CDR3 in DNA: TGTGCCAGCAGCCAAGCTAGGGGCGGGAGAACTGGAAATGAGCAGTTCTTC.

This clonotype was detected many times. V and J are TRBV9 and TRBJ1-1; TRBD1 might be the D (5 bases). In germline, CDR1 is SGDLS, CDR2 YYNGEE. The CDR3 is 15 residues long. The V gene lost 0 bases and the J gene lost 0 bases, with 9 bases spanning the gap. CDR3 loop: CASSVAGDLNTEAFF. In DNA form, the CDR3 reads TGTGCCAGCAGCGTAGCGGGGGACCTGAACACTGAAGCTTTCTTT.

This clonotype came up a few times. The chain is built from TRBV27 and TRBJ2-5, with D possibly being TRBD1 (5 bases). Trimming shortened V by 3 bases and J by 2 bases, and 13 bases separated the two germline ends. Germline assignment: CDR1 MNHEY and CDR2 SMNVEV (reference sequence). CDR3 size: 15 residues. The CDR3 reads CASSLLGQGQETQYF. In DNA form, the CDR3 reads TGTGCCAGCAGTTTGTTGGGGCAGGGTCAAGAGACCCAGTACTTC.

This chain uses TRBV6-5 with TRBJ1-1, with 9 bases lining up with TRBD1. Germline loops: CDR1 MNHEY, CDR2 SVGAGI. V was clipped by 2 bases and J by 5 bases; unmatched bases: 15. The CDR3 covers 18 residues. CDR3 amino acids: CASSYPPGQGMLGTEAFF. CDR3 sequence (DNA): TGTGCCAGCAGTTACCCTCCGGGACAGGGTATGCTTGGAACTGAAGCTTTCTTT.

The chain is built from TRBV5-1 and TRBJ2-5; TRBD1 matches at 7 bases. CDR3 size: 15 residues. The V and J ends lost 5 bases and 1 base, in that order; junction bases with no gene match: 8. Per the germline V gene, CDR1 is SGHRS and CDR2 is YFSETQ. DNA for the CDR3: TGCGCCAGCAGACATAGGACAGGAACCCAAGAGACCCAGTACTTC. Translating gives CASRHRTGTQETQYF.

This clonotype has ten or more counts. The chain has TRBV6-2 or TRBV6-3 and TRBJ2-1; D is ambiguous. Trimming left V 6 bases short and J 6 bases short, with 18 bases between. This CDR3 region has 15 residues. The germline V gene encodes CDR1 MNHEY and CDR2 SVGEGT. CDR3 DNA: TGTGCCAGCAGCCGCGGTAGCTTCAGGTCCAATGAGCAGTTCTTC. Translating gives CASSRGSFRSNEQFF.

This clonotype has at least ten counts. The V call is TRBV20-1, the J call TRBJ2-5; D is unclear. CDR1 and CDR2 from the germline V gene are DFQATT and SNEGSKA (reference sequence). CDR3 size: 14 residues. V was pared by 0 bases and J by 5 bases, with 13 bases between. This chain's CDR3 is CSARDIQVSETQYF. CDR3 sequence (DNA): TGCAGTGCTAGAGATATCCAGGTCTCCGAGACCCAGTACTTC.

This clonotype was detected only a few times. The J gene is TRBJ2-5, the V gene TRBV5-1; 7 bases fit TRBD2. V trimming: 0 bases; J trimming: 0 bases; junction bases outside the gene matches: 5. The germline V gene has CDR1 SGHRS and CDR2 YFSETQ. CDR3 size: 16 residues. The CDR3 spells CASSLAASGHQETQYF. The DNA of the CDR3 is TGCGCCAGCAGCTTGGCGGCTAGCGGACACCAAGAGACCCAGTACTTC.

The chain couples TRBV2 to TRBJ1-1; no firm D call. The CDR3 has 15 amino acids. Trimming removed 1 base at V and 0 bases at J, with 9 bases between. The germline V gene encodes CDR1 SNHLY and CDR2 FYNNEI. The CDR3 region has the DNA TGTGCCAGCAGTGAAGATAAGACGGTGAACACTGAAGCTTTCTTT. Residues: CASSEDKTVNTEAFF. The full variable domain, completed using reference TRBV2 and TRBJ1-1, is EPEVTQTPSHQVTQMGQEVILRCVPISNHLYFYWYRQILGQKVEFLVSFYNNEISEKSEIFDDQFSVERPDGSNFTLKIRSTKLEDSAMYFCASSEDKTVNTEAFFGQGTRLTVV.

This clonotype was seen a handful of times. V and J are TRBV9 and TRBJ2-5; D might be TRBD2 (5 bases). The germline CDR1 and CDR2 sequences are SGDLS and YYNGEE. This CDR3 is 14 amino acids long. V lost 0 bases and J 1 base, leaving 7 bases between the germline ends. The CDR3: CASSVAAGQETQYF. The DNA for the CDR3 is TGTGCCAGCAGCGTAGCGGCGGGCCAAGAGACCCAGTACTTC.

The V gene is TRBV6-6, the J gene TRBJ2-7; no clear D. This CDR3 is 12 amino acids long. Trimming cost V 6 bases and J 4 bases, with 10 bases left between them. Germline values: CDR1 MNHNY, CDR2 SVGAGI (reference sequence). The CDR3 loop is CASRGSRYEQYF. The CDR3 DNA reads TGTGCCAGCAGGGGATCTCGGTACGAGCAGTACTTC.

The V and J genes are TRBV12-5 and TRBJ2-7; the D is unclear. Looked up from germline, CDR1 is LGHNT and CDR2 is FRNRAP. The CDR3 length is 14 residues. Trimming removed 6 bases from V and 0 bases from J, with 12 bases in between. In DNA form, the CDR3 reads TGTGCTAGTGGCCCCTCGACGGACTCCTACGAGCAGTACTTC. This sequence encodes CASGPSTDSYEQYF. Looking up the rest from reference TRBV12-5 and TRBJ2-7 gives the full variable domain: DARVTQTPRHKVTEMGQEVTMRCQPILGHNTVFWYRQTMMQGLELLAYFRNRAPLDDSGMPKDRFSAEMPDATLATLKIQPSEPRDSAVYFCASGPSTDSYEQYFGPGTRLTVT.

This clonotype was counted many times. This rearrangement joins TRBV29-1 to TRBJ2-7; possible D gene TRBD2, 7 bases. V lost 7 bases and J 3 bases, leaving 16 bases between the germline ends. The CDR3 contains 13 residues. Looked up from germline, CDR1 is SQVTM and CDR2 is ANQGSEA. For the CDR3, the DNA is TGCAGCGCGGGGAGGGACACCTACTACGAGCAGTACTTC. Its protein is CSAGRDTYYEQYF.

This clonotype was counted between two and nine times. The chain has TRBV28 and TRBJ1-2; D not certain. The CDR3 has 13 residues. Per the germline V gene, CDR1 is MDHEN and CDR2 is SYDVKM. V lost 7 bases and J 6 bases, leaving 15 bases between the germline ends. The CDR3 region is CASTPGRTHGYTF. CDR3 in DNA: TGTGCCAGCACCCCGGGTAGGACCCATGGCTACACCTTC.

This clonotype was detected ten times or more. This chain uses TRBV5-1 with TRBJ2-5, with 9 bases aligning to TRBD1. Germline V gene data show CDR1 as SGHRS and CDR2 as YFSETQ. CDR3 length: 15 residues. The V gene end was trimmed by 0 bases and the J gene end by 4 bases; junction bases not matched to a gene: 4. Written as DNA, the CDR3 is TGCGCCAGCAGCTTGGGACAGGGGGGCCCAGAGACCCAGTACTTC. It translates to CASSLGQGGPETQYF. Drawing the rest from reference TRBV5-1 and TRBJ2-5, the complete variable domain is KAGVTQTPRYLIKTRGQQVTLSCSPISGHRSVSWYQQTPGQGLQFLFEYFSETQRNKGNFPGRFSGRQFSNSRSEMNVSTLELGDSALYLCASSLGQGGPETQYFGPGTRLLVL.

V is TRBV20-1 and J is TRBJ1-2, with TRBD1 as a possible D gene (6 bases). V dropped 3 bases and J dropped 6 bases, with 20 bases sitting between them. The germline V gene has CDR1 DFQATT and CDR2 SNEGSKA (reference sequence). This CDR3 is 15 amino acids long. The CDR3 spells CSASAIGGGIDGYTF. Here the CDR3 DNA reads TGCAGTGCTAGCGCTATTGGCGGGGGCATCGATGGCTACACCTTC.

This chain connects TRBV5-6 to TRBJ2-5, with 7 nucleotides matching TRBD1. The J segment lost 3 bases and the V segment lost 4 bases, leaving 6 bases of the junction unmatched. CDR3 length: 14 amino acids. Germline values: CDR1 SGHDT, CDR2 YYEEEE. The CDR3 DNA reads TGTGCCAGCAGCCTCGGGACAGACGAAGAGACCCAGTACTTC. It translates to CASSLGTDEETQYF.

This clonotype appeared once. This chain connects TRBV7-3 to TRBJ2-1, with 11 bases matching TRBD2. The V and J ends lost 5 bases and 12 bases, in that order; junction bases with no gene match: 15. CDR1 and CDR2 (germline): SGHTA, FQGTGA. The CDR3 covers 16 residues. CDR3 bases: TGTGCCAGCAGCGCAACCTTAGCGGGGGGGTCCCCCGTGCAGTTCTTC. It is translated as CASSATLAGGSPVQFF.

V gene TRBV12-3 or TRBV12-4 combines with J gene TRBJ2-1, with 9 nucleotides matching TRBD2. The V segment lost 3 bases and the J segment 7 bases; nucleotides outside the gene matches: 10. The CDR3 is 16 residues long. This chain's CDR3 is CASSFGGGARGNEQFF. CDR3 bases: TGTGCCAGCAGTTTCGGCGGGGGGGCCCGGGGGAATGAGCAGTTCTTC.